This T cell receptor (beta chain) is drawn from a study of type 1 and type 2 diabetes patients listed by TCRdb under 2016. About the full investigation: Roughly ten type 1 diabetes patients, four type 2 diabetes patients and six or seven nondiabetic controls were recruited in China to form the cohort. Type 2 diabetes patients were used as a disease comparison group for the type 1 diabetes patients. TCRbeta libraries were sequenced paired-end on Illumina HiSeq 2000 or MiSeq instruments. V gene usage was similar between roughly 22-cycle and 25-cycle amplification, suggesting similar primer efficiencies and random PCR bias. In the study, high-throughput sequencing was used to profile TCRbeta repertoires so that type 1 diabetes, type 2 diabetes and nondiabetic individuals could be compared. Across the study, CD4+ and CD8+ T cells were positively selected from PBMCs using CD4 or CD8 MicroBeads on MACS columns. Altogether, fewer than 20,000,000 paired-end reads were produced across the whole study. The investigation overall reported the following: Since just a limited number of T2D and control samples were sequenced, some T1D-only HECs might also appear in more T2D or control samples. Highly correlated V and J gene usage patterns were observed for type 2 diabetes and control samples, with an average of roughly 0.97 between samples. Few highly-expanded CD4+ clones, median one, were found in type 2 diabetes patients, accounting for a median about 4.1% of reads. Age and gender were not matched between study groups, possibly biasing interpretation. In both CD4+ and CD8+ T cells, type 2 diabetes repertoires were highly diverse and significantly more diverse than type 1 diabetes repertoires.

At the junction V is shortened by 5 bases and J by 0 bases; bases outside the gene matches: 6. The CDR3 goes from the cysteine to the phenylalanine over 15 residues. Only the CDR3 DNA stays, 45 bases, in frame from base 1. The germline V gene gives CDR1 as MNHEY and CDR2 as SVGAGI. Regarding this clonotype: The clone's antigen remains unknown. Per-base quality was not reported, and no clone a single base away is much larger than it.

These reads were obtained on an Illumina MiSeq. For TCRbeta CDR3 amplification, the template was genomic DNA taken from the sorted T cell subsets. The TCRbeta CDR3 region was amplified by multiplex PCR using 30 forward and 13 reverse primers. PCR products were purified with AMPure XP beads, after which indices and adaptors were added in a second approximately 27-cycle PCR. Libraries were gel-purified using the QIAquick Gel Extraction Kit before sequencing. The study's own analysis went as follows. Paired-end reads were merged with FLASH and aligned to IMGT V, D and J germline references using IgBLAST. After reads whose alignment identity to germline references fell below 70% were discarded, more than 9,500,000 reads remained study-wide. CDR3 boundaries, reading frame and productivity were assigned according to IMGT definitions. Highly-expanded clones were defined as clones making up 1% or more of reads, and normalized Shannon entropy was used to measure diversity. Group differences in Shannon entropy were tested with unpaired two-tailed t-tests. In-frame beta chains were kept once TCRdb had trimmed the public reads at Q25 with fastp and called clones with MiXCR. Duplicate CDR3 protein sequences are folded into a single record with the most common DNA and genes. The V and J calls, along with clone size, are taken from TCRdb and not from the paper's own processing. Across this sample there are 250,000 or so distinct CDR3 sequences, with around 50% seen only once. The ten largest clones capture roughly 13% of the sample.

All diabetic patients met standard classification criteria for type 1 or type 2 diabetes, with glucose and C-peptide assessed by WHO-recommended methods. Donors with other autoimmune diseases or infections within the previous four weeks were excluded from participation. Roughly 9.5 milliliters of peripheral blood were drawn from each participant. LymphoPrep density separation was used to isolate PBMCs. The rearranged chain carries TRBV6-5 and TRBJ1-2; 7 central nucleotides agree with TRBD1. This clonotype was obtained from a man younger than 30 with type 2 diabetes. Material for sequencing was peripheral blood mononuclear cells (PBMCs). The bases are TGTGCCAGCAGTGAAGGGACAGCGGCTAACTATGGCTACACCTTC. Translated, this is CASSEGTAANYGYTF.